The clone carrying this TCR beta chain came up many times. Its antigen is not known. Quantitative molecular-barcoded 5'-RACE generated the TCR beta libraries. TCRdb reprocessed the 5' RACE reads via MiXCR and lists one record per CDR3 protein. The sample consists of 85,000 to 100,000 distinct CDR3 sequences, roughly 8.3% of them appearing once. This sample stems from a study of CD8 T cells in ankylosing spondylitis. Broader study findings: What seemed typical of ankylosing spondylitis blood was a TCR beta motif built from several highly homologous variants. As reported, disease-linked clones showed significant enrichment in matched ankylosing spondylitis synovial fluid.

Germline assignment: CDR1 MGHDK and CDR2 SYGVNS. The CDR3 sequence is 14 residues long. With 4 bases clipped from V and 4 bases from J, the junction kept 2 bases outside the gene matches. The receptor was derived from a male donor with ankylosing spondylitis or in good health (not recorded which). The specimen sequenced was blood, either unsorted or a sorted T cell fraction (not recorded which). The gene calls are TRBV25-1 and TRBJ2-3; 10 nucleotides align to TRBD2. The CDR3 DNA follows: TGTGCCAGCAGTGGAGCGGGAGGGCCAGATACGCAGTATTTT. Translating gives CASSGAGGPDTQYF.